The rows below give T cell receptor beta chains drawn from one sample of a study of blood T cell repertoires in COVID-19. TCRdb keeps only in-frame clones here, not all; method: immunoSEQ multiplex PCR. Of roughly 320,000 clones detected, about 90% appear once; the ten largest clones hold 6.3%. The source material was peripheral blood. These receptors were obtained from a woman aged 45-65 years with COVID-19, enrolled during active disease. Each CDR3 is given with its conserved first and last residue. D genes are given only for firm matches. Expanded clones are given a class, and other clones once, few, many or no size at all.

d_call clone_size j_call v_call cdr3_aa cdr3_nt
- once TRBJ2-7 TRBV28 CASSYQAYEQYF TGTGCCAGCAGTTATCAGGCCTACGAGCAGTACTTC
TRBD1 - TRBJ2-1 TRBV24-1 CATSDRTGGDLNEQFF TGTGCCACCAGTGACAGGACAGGGGGGGACCTGAATGAGCAGTTCTTC
- - TRBJ2-1 TRBV11-2 CASGILGLRSNEQFF TGTGCCAGCGGCATACTAGGTTTGCGATCGAATGAGCAGTTCTTC
- - TRBJ2-2 TRBV27 CASSWGQGPGELFF TGTGCCAGCAGTTGGGGCCAGGGTCCCGGGGAGCTGTTTTTT
- once TRBJ1-6 TRBV5-1 CASSLRDNNNSPLHF TGCGCCAGCAGCCTCCGGGACAATAATAATTCACCCCTCCACTTT
- - TRBJ2-1 TRBV30 CAWSEGWFDEQFF TGTGCCTGGAGTGAGGGGTGGTTCGATGAGCAGTTCTTC
TRBD2 - TRBJ2-5 TRBV15 CATSRPGTSGPQYF TGTGCCACCAGCAGACCCGGGACTAGCGGCCCCCAGTACTTC
- - TRBJ1-4 TRBV18 CASSPPFRPGATNEKLFF TGTGCCAGCTCACCACCATTTCGTCCGGGGGCAACTAATGAAAAACTGTTTTTT
TRBD2 - TRBJ2-7 TRBV11-3 CASSRDYSYEQYF TGTGCCAGCAGCCGGGACTACTCCTACGAGCAGTACTTC
- - TRBJ2-3 TRBV19 CASRREKESDTQYF TGTGCCAGTAGACGGGAGAAAGAGTCAGATACGCAGTATTTT
- - TRBJ1-2 TRBV19 CASRSGERITF TGTGCCAGTAGGTCAGGGGAAAGGATCACCTTC
TRBD1 - TRBJ2-2 TRBV6-4 CASGGQGASGELFF TGTGCCAGCGGGGGACAGGGGGCGTCCGGGGAGCTGTTTTTT
- - TRBJ1-1 TRBV21-1 CASSKAPNPSHEGDRQAFF TGTGCCAGCAGCAAAGCCCCTAATCCTTCCCATGAAGGGGACAGGCAAGCTTTCTTT
- - TRBJ2-7 TRBV15 CATSRDRGTYEQYF TGTGCCACCAGCAGAGACAGGGGAACCTACGAGCAGTACTTC
TRBD1 - TRBJ2-1 TRBV5-1 CASSFGQGYNEQFF TGCGCCAGCAGCTTCGGACAGGGCTACAATGAGCAGTTCTTC
- - TRBJ1-2 TRBV7-9 CASEQGFNYGYTF TGTGCCAGCGAACAGGGATTCAACTATGGCTACACCTTC
- - TRBJ1-5 TRBV21-1 CASTLLRTGLHQPQHF TGTGCCAGCACCCTGTTGCGGACAGGACTTCATCAGCCCCAGCATTTT
- - TRBJ2-7 TRBV9 CASSVVELPRVGYEQYF TGTGCCAGCAGCGTAGTGGAGCTCCCTCGCGTCGGGTACGAGCAGTACTTC
- - TRBJ2-4 TRBV19 CASTPGMGGAKNIQYF TGTGCCAGTACCCCCGGTATGGGGGGAGCCAAAAACATTCAGTACTTC
- once TRBJ1-2 TRBV19 CASSIGQGGYTF TGTGCCAGTAGTATCGGTCAGGGCGGCTACACCTTC
TRBD2 - TRBJ2-1 TRBV7-2 CASSLAGGPGNEQFF TGTGCCAGCAGCTTGGCGGGAGGGCCTGGAAATGAGCAGTTCTTC
- - TRBJ2-7 TRBV6-2/TRBV6-3 CASSYGQFPPYEQYF TGTGCCAGCAGTTACGGGCAGTTTCCCCCGTACGAGCAGTACTTC
TRBD1 - TRBJ2-4 TRBV24-1 CATSDRDRGKGIQYF TGTGCCACCAGTGATCGGGACAGGGGTAAGGGCATTCAGTACTTC
TRBD2 - TRBJ2-5 TRBV29-1 CALGLAGGFGETQYF TGCGCGTTGGGACTAGCGGGAGGGTTCGGAGAGACCCAGTACTTC
TRBD2 - TRBJ2-5 TRBV10-1 CASSESKSSGRAGETQYF TGCGCCAGCAGTGAGTCGAAATCTAGCGGGAGGGCCGGCGAGACCCAGTACTTC
- once TRBJ2-7 TRBV19 CASRSGAYEQYF TGTGCCAGTAGGAGCGGAGCCTACGAGCAGTACTTC
TRBD1 - TRBJ1-6 TRBV3-1/TRBV3-2 CASSRRDSNSPLHF TGTGCCAGCAGCCGCCGGGACAGTAATTCACCCCTCCACTTT
TRBD2 - TRBJ2-7 TRBV6-1 CASSEALGLAPSSYEQYF TGTGCCAGCAGTGAAGCCCTCGGACTAGCGCCGAGCTCCTACGAGCAGTACTTC